The subject of this entry is one TCR beta chain. Its recognized antigen is unknown. No base quality values were provided; no much bigger clone lies one nucleotide off. This record comes from a study of Tregs in tolerant kidney transplant recipients (dated 2019 in TCRdb). Study-level background: TCRbeta sequencing was used in the study to identify donor-specific regulatory T cells before combined kidney and bone marrow transplantation, and the identified cells were then tracked after transplant. TCRbeta repertoire sequencing was used in a few healthy controls to compare several methods for expanding Tregs specific for an allogeneic donor. General conclusions and limits of the study: Although technical replication error seemed to be minimal, the question of biological reproducibility was not addressed directly. Because only a small number of patients were included, the study had limitations, and the results will need to be validated in larger populations as well as under other immunosuppression protocols. Expanding Tregs with activated donor B cells appeared to identify the most biologically relevant and donor-specific TCRbeta repertoire.

For TCRbeta CDR3 sequencing, genomic DNA from the sorted cells was extracted using the QIAGEN DNeasy Blood and Tissue Kit. Through immunoSEQ, high-throughput TCRbeta CDR3 sequencing was done commercially, including PCR amplification with internal controls and bias correction. The source study handled its data this way. Unique productive TCRbeta sequences were defined by CDR3 nucleotide sequence where primers matched, and otherwise by CDR3 amino acid sequence together with Vbeta and Jbeta genes. To correct sorting error, sequences shared between sorted populations at a frequency ratio of 2:1 or less were removed; the rest were assigned to the higher population. Sequences were defined as donor-reactive when expanded at least 5-fold in CFSE-low cells versus unstimulated cells and present at a frequency of at least 0.01% in CFSE-low cells. Jensen-Shannon divergence, calculated on the top 100 TCRbeta sequences ranked by frequency, was used to quantify repertoire divergence. When a sample had multiple sequencing runs, each run was corrected for sorting error separately and the runs were then pooled. TCRdb carries this immuneACCESS record with in-frame sequences only. Its versions omit some clonotypes, under half of them owing to an unresolved V gene in the studies checked, with the rest unexplained. V and J calls and clone size are those listed in that table; D and trimming were worked out from the DNA. The sample table contains roughly 120,000 clones; only one count was recorded for roughly 92% of them. Roughly 0.61% of the sample belongs to the ten largest clones.

CDR1 and CDR2 were assigned from the germline V gene as SGDLS and YYNGEE. The CDR3 numbers 15 residues from cysteine through phenylalanine. Here the CDR3 DNA is all that survives: 45 bases in frame from base 1. Trimming takes 2 bases off V and 0 bases off J; junction bases not matched to a gene: 4. Thawed PBMCs were FACS-sorted into unstimulated Tregs (CD4+CD25+CD127-), CD4+ non-Tregs (CD4+CD25-), CD4 cells and CD8 cells. Healthy control blood was obtained either as purchased buffy coats or from healthy volunteers. Healthy control blood was processed to PBMCs with a Ficoll density gradient and then cryopreserved, whereas patient PBMCs were collected both before and after transplant.

The sequenced material came from CD4+ T cells from blood. The chain is encoded by TRBV9 joined to TRBJ1-1; 7 central nucleotides agree with TRBD1. The receptor comes from a human donor in good health. The CDR3 in this case is CASSVGTALNTEAFF. The sequenced DNA is TGTGCCAGCAGCGTGGGGACAGCTTTGAACACTGAAGCTTTCTTT.